In its sample, the clone carrying this T cell receptor (beta chain) was seen many times. Trimming left V 2 bases short and J 4 bases short, with 15 bases between. CDR1 is KGHSH, CDR2 LQKENI, per germline. CDR3 size: 15 residues. MiXCR, run by TCRdb on the 5' RACE reads, gives a single entry per CDR3 protein. This sample has roughly 250,000 distinct CDR3 sequences, with around 15% found just once. This entry is derived from a study of identical twins. The sequence came from a woman under 30 in good health. Sequencing used memory (CD45RO+) T cells sorted from blood. The chain is built from TRBV18 and TRBJ2-7; TRBD1 is a possible D gene (7 bases). CDR3 sequence (DNA): TGTGCCAGCTCACCATCATCAGGGGGGAATTACGAGCAGTACTTC. As protein: CASSPSSGGNYEQYF.